One sample yielded the 14 T cell receptor beta chains listed below, sequenced in a study of blood T cells in healthy people across ages. A sample-barcoded 5' primer and a J-beta primer mix were used in a second PCR of about 7 to 12 cycles. Via MiXCR, TCRdb re-called the 5' RACE reads, giving one row per CDR3 protein. The repertoire consists of about 1.8 million distinct CDR3 sequences, with about 50% occurring once and the leading ten covering approximately 2.1%. Sequencing input: blood. These receptors all stem from a woman between 35 and 50 years old in good health.

The chain couples TRBV29-1 to TRBJ1-1, with D possibly TRBD1 on 6 matching bases. Trimming cost V 6 bases and J 6 bases, with 14 bases left between them. This CDR3 spans 12 amino acids. Germline loops: CDR1 SQVTM, CDR2 ANQGSEA. CDR3 sequence reads: CSVHLGGAEAFF. In DNA form, the CDR3 reads TGCAGCGTCCATCTCGGGGGCGCTGAAGCTTTCTTT. Supplemented by reference TRBV29-1 and TRBJ1-1, the full variable domain reads SAVISQKPSRDICQRGTSLTIQCQVDSQVTMMFWYRQQPGQSLTLIATANQGSEATYESGFVIDKFPISRPNLTFSTLTVSNMSPEDSSIYLCSVHLGGAEAFFGQGTRLTVV.

In the case of this clonotype: Sequence at one end of the junction differs from germline and may be a read error. The genes are TRBV7-7 and TRBJ2-7; perhaps TRBD1 as D (5 bases). Germline loops: CDR1 SSHAT, CDR2 FNYEAQ (reference sequence). CDR3 size: 14 residues. CDR3: CASSKQTRDYEQYF. In DNA, the CDR3 is TGTGCTAGCAGCAAACAGACCAGGGATTACGAGCAGTACTTC.

The gene calls are TRBV20-1 and TRBJ1-5; maybe TRBD1 (6 bases). The CDR3 runs 16 residues. With 3 bases removed from V and 0 bases from J, the gap between germline ends came to 15 bases. CDR1 DFQATT and CDR2 SNEGSKA come from the germline V gene (reference sequence). CDR3: CSASGSTGLSNQPQHF. The CDR3 DNA reads TGCAGTGCTAGCGGGTCGACAGGACTTAGCAATCAGCCCCAGCATTTT.

The CDR3 DNA reads TGTGCCACCCCGGACAGGGAGGGGAAAGGTGTCGACGGCTACACCTTC. Amino acids: CATPDREGKGVDGYTF. The V gene is TRBV2, the J gene TRBJ1-2, with 8 bases lining up with TRBD1. This CDR3 region has 16 residues. J gave up 8 bases and V 10 bases, and 21 bases lay outside the gene matches. The germline V gene has CDR1 SNHLY and CDR2 FYNNEI. The entire variable domain, with the rest obtained from reference TRBV2 and TRBJ1-2, is as follows: EPEVTQTPSHQVTQMGQEVILRCVPISNHLYFYWYRQILGQKVEFLVSFYNNEISEKSEIFDDQFSVERPDGSNFTLKIRSTKLEDSAMYFCATPDREGKGVDGYTFGSGTRLTVV.

There are many counts of this clonotype. The chain uses TRBV4-3 and TRBJ2-3; 8 nucleotides agree with TRBD2. Germline loops: CDR1 LGHNA, CDR2 YSLEER. V lost 0 bases, J lost 2 bases, and 4 bases stayed unmatched. The CDR3 length is 16 residues. Written as DNA, the CDR3 is TGCGCCAGCAGCCAAGAGACTAGCGCGACCACAGATACGCAGTATTTT. This codes for CASSQETSATTDTQYF.

This clonotype showed up just a few times. This chain connects TRBV7-8 to TRBJ1-2; 7 bases match TRBD1. The length of the CDR3 is 15 residues. CDR1 and CDR2 from the germline V gene are SGHVS and FQNEAQ. The V segment lost 1 base and the J segment 4 bases; nucleotides outside the gene matches: 6. The CDR3 DNA sequence: TGTGCCAGCAGCTTAGGAACAGGGGATCCCTATGGCTACACCTTC. It translates to CASSLGTGDPYGYTF.

V is TRBV7-2 and J is TRBJ2-3, with 7 bases lining up with TRBD2. Germline V gene data show CDR1 as SGHTA and CDR2 as FQGNSA. The CDR3 loop spans 14 amino acids. V was pared by 5 bases and J by 0 bases, with 2 bases of the junction left unmatched. The CDR3 DNA sequence: TGTGCCAGCAGCACGACTAGCAGCACAGATACGCAGTATTTT. Amino acids: CASSTTSSTDTQYF. Supplemented by reference TRBV7-2 and TRBJ2-3, the full variable domain reads GAGVSQSPSNKVTEKGKDVELRCDPISGHTALYWYRQSLGQGLEFLIYFQGNSAPDKSGLPSDRFSAERTGGSVSTLTIQRTQQEDSAVYLCASSTTSSTDTQYFGPGTRLTVL.

The J gene is TRBJ2-3, the V gene TRBV4-3, with a weak D call TRBD1 (5 bases). The CDR3 consists of 15 residues. Germline V gene lookup returns CDR1 LGHNA and CDR2 YSLEER. V was shortened by 2 bases and J by 3 bases, with 12 bases between the two germline ends. The CDR3 coding sequence is TGCGCCAGCAGCCAAAGCAGGGTCGTGACAGATACGCAGTATTTT. Translating it yields CASSQSRVVTDTQYF.

The gene calls are TRBV12-3 or TRBV12-4 and TRBJ1-2, with D uncertain. Deletions cut 9 bases from V and 0 bases from J, with 11 bases between. This CDR3 is built from 13 residues. The CDR3 protein is CASTVQTNYGYTF. The CDR3 bases are TGTGCCAGTACGGTGCAGACTAACTATGGCTACACCTTC.

This clonotype was seen a handful of times. The chain links TRBV20-1 to TRBJ1-1; D not resolved. The CDR3 length is 12 residues. Per germline, CDR1 DFQATT and CDR2 SNEGSKA (reference sequence). The V end lost 0 bases, the J end lost 8 bases, and 10 bases lay between the germline ends. In DNA, the CDR3 is TGCAGTGCTAGAGACCCCGGGCACGAAGCTTTCTTT. It codes for CSARDPGHEAFF.

This clonotype has just a few counts. J is TRBJ1-1 and V is TRBV25-1; D call uncertain. CDR1 and CDR2 (germline): MGHDK, SYGVNS. There are 11 residues in the CDR3. Trimming removed 7 bases at V and 2 bases at J, with 5 bases between. The CDR3 spells CASTYNTEAFF. The CDR3 bases are TGTGCCAGCACTTATAACACTGAAGCTTTCTTT.

The chain combines TRBV18 with TRBJ2-5; TRBD1 matches 9 bases. The DNA end is more similar to TRBJ2-7, so the J call may be wrong. Germline V gene lookup returns CDR1 KGHSH and CDR2 LQKENI. The CDR3 length is 14 residues. CDR3 in amino acids: CASSNRGLRDEQYF. The CDR3 coding sequence is TGTGCCAGCTCAAACAGGGGGCTGAGGGACGAGCAGTACTTC.

This clonotype has just a few counts. V and J are TRBV28 and TRBJ1-1; D may be TRBD1 (5 bases). Deletions cut 4 bases from V and 4 bases from J, with 13 bases between. Looked up from germline, CDR1 is MDHEN and CDR2 is SYDVKM. The CDR3 consists of 14 residues. CDR3 nucleotide sequence: TGTGCCAGCAGTTCCCCGCCAGGGAGCACTGAAGCTTTCTTT. Translation gives CASSSPPGSTEAFF.

This clonotype was detected only a few times. This rearrangement joins TRBV20-1 to TRBJ2-4; 7 bases agree with TRBD2. The last part of the DNA fits TRBJ2-5 better; the J call may be wrong. The CDR3 spans 13 residues. Looked up from germline, CDR1 is DFQATT and CDR2 is SNEGSKA (reference sequence). The CDR3 DNA reads TGCAGTGCTAGAGAGGGGGGGAGGCAGACCCAGTACTTC. As protein: CSAREGGRQTQYF.